This T cell receptor beta chain was identified during a study of blood T cell repertoires in COVID-19. Study summary: Sites in the United States, Italy and Spain provided acute and convalescent COVID-19 samples. PBMCs, B-cell-depleted T cells, or T cells provided the cDNA or gDNA that made up the material.

Deletions cut 6 bases from V and 7 bases from J, with 19 bases between. Germline lookup yields CDR1 SQVTM and CDR2 ANQGSEA. The CDR3 runs 13 residues. Assay used: immunoSEQ multiplex PCR; TCRdb lists only in-frame clones, some missing. The repertoire includes about 81,000 clones, roughly four fifths of them detected once, and more than 9% sits in the top ten. The V and J genes are TRBV29-1 and TRBJ2-7, with D perhaps matching TRBD2 (6 bases). This receptor was identified in a man aged 55 to 70 with acute or convalescent COVID-19. Input material: peripheral blood. The CDR3 DNA is TGCAGCGTGGGGGGTGCGGGCGGCCCGGAGCAGTACTTC. Translating gives CSVGGAGGPEQYF.